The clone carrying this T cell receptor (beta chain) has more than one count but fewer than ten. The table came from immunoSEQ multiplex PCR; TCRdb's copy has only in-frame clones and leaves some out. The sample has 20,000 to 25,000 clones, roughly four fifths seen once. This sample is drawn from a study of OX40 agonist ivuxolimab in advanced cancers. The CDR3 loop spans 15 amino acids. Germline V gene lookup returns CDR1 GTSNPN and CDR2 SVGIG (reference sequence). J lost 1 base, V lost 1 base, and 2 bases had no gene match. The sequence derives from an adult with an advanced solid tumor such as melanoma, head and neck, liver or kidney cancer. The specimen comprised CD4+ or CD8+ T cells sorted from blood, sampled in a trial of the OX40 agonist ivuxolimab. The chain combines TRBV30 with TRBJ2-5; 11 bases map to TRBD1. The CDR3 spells CAWSGGQGGQETQYF. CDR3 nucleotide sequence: TGTGCCTGGAGTGGGGGACAGGGGGGCCAAGAGACCCAGTACTTC.